Sequencing of this T cell receptor (beta chain) was carried out in a study of T-cell memory formation after mild COVID-19. Study as a whole: Across donors, TCR clusters were largely donor specific. Findings and caveats of the study: Detection of some responders pre-infection suggested pre-existing cross-reactive memory T cells participated.

This clonotype was recorded many times. Its antigen is unidentified. TCRdb passed the 5' RACE reads through MiXCR, listing each CDR3 protein once. The sample includes roughly 280,000 distinct CDR3 sequences, roughly 8.2% of them seen just once. Trimming took 0 bases from V and 0 from J, leaving 11 bases between them. This CDR3 is built from 15 residues. Germline V gene data show CDR1 as DFQATT and CDR2 as SNEGSKA (reference sequence). The sample taken for sequencing was PBMCs or a T cell subset sorted from them (not recorded which). The sequence came from a man aged 18 to 35 who had mild COVID-19 (a few samples of this study predate the infection). Cell type and time point are not known. The rearrangement links TRBV20-1 to TRBJ1-1, with D possibly matching TRBD1 (5 bases). CDR3: CSARDVGGVNTEAFF. CDR3 bases: TGCAGTGCTAGAGATGTTGGAGGGGTGAACACTGAAGCTTTCTTT.